These 2 T cell receptor beta chains were sequenced from one sample in a study of control samples from healthy donors and cancer patients (TCRdb year 2020). The library was built by means of the immunoSEQ multiplex PCR assay. Here the immuneACCESS table is served through TCRdb, limited to in-frame sequences with V and J called. Missing clones are a known gap in these copies; in checked studies unresolved V genes cover under half, and the rest lacks a known reason. For this sample there are around 190,000 clones; nearly 90% appear just once. The leading ten clones occupy roughly 1.3% of the sample. What was sequenced was blood. The receptors derive from a woman in her forties or fifties in good health.

The rearrangement uses TRBV6-4 and TRBJ1-1; D call uncertain. Germline values: CDR1 MRHNA, CDR2 SNTAGT. Trimming removed 5 bases at V and 8 bases at J, with 15 bases between. This CDR3 has 13 amino acids. In nucleotides, the CDR3 is TGTGCCAGCAGTATTGAGGTGGGGAGGGAAGCTTTCTTT. Protein sequence: CASSIEVGREAFF.

The chain employs TRBV5-1 and TRBJ2-1; D possibly corresponds to TRBD1 (6 bases). There are 15 residues in the CDR3. CDR1 and CDR2 from the germline V gene are SGHRS and YFSETQ. V dropped 1 base and J dropped 8 bases, with 16 bases sitting between them. The DNA for the CDR3 is TGCGCCAGCAGCTTGTCTGGGGGCGCGGCCGATGAGCAGTTCTTC. Its translation is CASSLSGGAADEQFF.